The present T cell receptor beta chain was sequenced within a study of cytomegalovirus exposure and HLA in healthy donors. Study-wide results and limits: Versus the roughly 670-donor mean, an Asian-associated ancestry cluster reportedly showed fewer N-insertions in a later analysis.

As concerns this clone: Its specificity is unknown.

The germline gives CDR1 SGHTS, CDR2 YDEGEE. With 4 bases clipped from V and 5 bases from J, the junction kept 12 bases outside the gene matches. The CDR3 length is 18 residues. With 60 Vbeta and 13 Jbeta primers, the PCR was carried out. The protocol was immunoSEQ multiplex PCR, while the TCRdb copy is restricted to in-frame clones and leaves out a portion. The repertoire holds some 130,000 clones, with 75% to 90% as singletons. The source of this sequence is a man aged 25 to 40 in good health and CMV-seronegative. The V gene is TRBV5-8, the J gene TRBJ2-1, with 13 bases matching TRBD2. Material for sequencing was PBMCs. CDR3 amino acids: CASSQGTGGLAGHNEQFF. The CDR3, as DNA: TGTGCCAGCAGCCAGGGGACAGGGGGACTAGCGGGGCACAATGAGCAGTTCTTC.